Below, 25 T cell receptor beta chains from the same sample are listed, as sequenced in a study of shared clonotypes between healthy human individuals. Libraries were prepared by immunoSEQ multiplex PCR; TCRdb keeps only in-frame clonotypes and omits some of them. This sample has about 490,000 clones; around 73% occur once, and the top ten carry more than 10%. Sample: PBMCs. The source of these receptors is a woman in her thirties or forties in good health. Some clones in this sample may be carry-over from other donors' samples.

V usage is TRBV5-4 and J usage is TRBJ1-1, with D possibly being TRBD1 (5 bases). Trimming stripped 4 bases from V and 3 bases from J, with 13 bases between. Germline-derived CDR1 and CDR2 are SGHNT and YYREEE (reference sequence). The CDR3 contains 14 residues. Here the CDR3 reads CASSPWQGDTEAFF. The CDR3 DNA sequence: TGTGCCAGCAGCCCATGGCAAGGGGACACTGAAGCTTTCTTT. The whole variable domain, filled in from reference TRBV5-4 and TRBJ1-1, reads ETGVTQSPTHLIKTRGQQVTLRCSSQSGHNTVSWYQQALGQGPQFIFQYYREEENGRGNFPPRFSGLQFPNYSSELNVNALELDDSALYLCASSPWQGDTEAFFGQGTRLTVV.

The chain carries TRBV11-2 and TRBJ2-7; 7 bases match TRBD2. In germline, CDR1 is SGHAT, CDR2 FQNNGV. The ends lost 2 bases at V and 2 bases at J; junction bases unmatched: 3. The CDR3 is 14 residues long. CDR3 amino acids: CASSLLRGTYEQYF. CDR3 bases: TGTGCCAGCAGCTTATTGCGGGGGACCTACGAGCAGTACTTC.

The gene calls are TRBV5-1 and TRBJ2-3, with TRBD2 matching 9 bases. The CDR3 covers 16 residues. Trimming removed 4 bases from V and 0 bases from J; junction bases left unmatched: 6. Germline CDR1 reads SGHRS; CDR2 reads YFSETQ. In DNA, the CDR3 is TGCGCCAGCAGCACGGGACTAGCTGCTAGCACAGATACGCAGTATTTT. Protein: CASSTGLAASTDTQYF.

About this clone itself: This clone may be a read error of a much larger clone one base away. The J gene is TRBJ2-1, the V gene TRBV10-3, with 9 bases matching TRBD1. Per the germline V gene, CDR1 is ENHRY and CDR2 is SYGVKD. The CDR3 totals 14 residues. The chain's CDR3 is CAIRGQGEYNGQFF. CDR3 coding DNA: TGTGCCATCAGGGGACAGGGTGAATACAATGGGCAGTTCTTC.

This clone was seen just once. CDR3 loop: CASSLDRLNSPLHF. The CDR3 nucleotides are TGTGCCAGCAGTTTAGACCGACTCAATTCACCCCTCCACTTT. This rearrangement joins TRBV27 to TRBJ1-6; D is undetermined. Germline V gene lookup returns CDR1 MNHEY and CDR2 SMNVEV (reference sequence). The V and J ends lost 2 bases and 7 bases respectively, with 9 bases between them. The CDR3 runs 14 residues.

About this clone itself: A read error may produce the germline difference seen at one junction end. The J gene is TRBJ2-1, the V gene TRBV7-7; D gene ambiguous. Germline CDR1 is SSHAT and CDR2 is FNYEAQ (reference sequence). This CDR3 contains 15 residues. CDR3 sequence: CASSSTGSSYNEQFF. The DNA for the CDR3 is TGTGCTAGCAGCTCGACTGGAAGCTCCTACAATGAGCAGTTCTTC.

The chain carries TRBV28 and TRBJ2-5; possible D gene TRBD1, 7 bases. In germline, CDR1 is MDHEN, CDR2 SYDVKM. Trimming took off 5 bases at V and 5 bases at J, with 18 bases between the two ends. The CDR3 sequence is 15 residues long. The CDR3 DNA is TGTGCCAGCAGTCCGCGACAGGGAGGAATGGAGACCCAGTACTTC. It yields the protein CASSPRQGGMETQYF. Full variable domain (outside the CDR3, taken from reference TRBV28 and TRBJ2-5): DVKVTQSSRYLVKRTGEKVFLECVQDMDHENMFWYRQDPGLGLRLIYFSYDVKMKEKGDIPEGYSVSREKKERFSLILESASTNQTSMYLCASSPRQGGMETQYFGPGTRLLVL.

The chain uses TRBV7-6 and TRBJ2-7; D might be TRBD1 (6 bases). CDR1 and CDR2 (germline): SGHVS, FNYEAQ. CDR3 size: 17 residues. With 5 bases removed from V and 0 bases from J, the gap between germline ends came to 20 bases. The CDR3 coding sequence is TGTGCCAGCAGCGAGTCCGCGTCAGGGGTCAGCTCCTACGAGCAGTACTTC. It codes for CASSESASGVSSYEQYF.

The chain couples TRBV19 to TRBJ1-2; D is possibly TRBD1 (6 bases). The CDR3 has 14 residues. Trimming removed 4 bases at V and 7 bases at J, with 16 bases between. CDR1 LNHDA and CDR2 SQIVND come from the germline V gene (reference sequence). CDR3 nucleotides: TGTGCCAGTAGTAGAGAAACAGGGAGAATTGGCTACACCTTC. Protein: CASSRETGRIGYTF.

This chain connects TRBV5-1 to TRBJ1-3, with a tentative D call TRBD1 (5 bases). Germline CDR1 SGHRS, CDR2 YFSETQ. The V and J ends lost 5 bases and 0 bases respectively, with 12 bases between them. This CDR3 has 15 residues. CDR3 coding DNA: TGCGCCAGCAGTCTGTCAGGGACCTCTGGAAACACCATATATTTT. Its protein is CASSLSGTSGNTIYF.

The chain employs TRBV10-3 and TRBJ2-5; D is tentatively TRBD1 or TRBD2 (5 bases each). Trimming took 5 bases from V and 5 from J, leaving 12 bases between them. This CDR3 spans 13 amino acids. The V gene's germline CDR1 is ENHRY and CDR2 SYGVKD. The CDR3 DNA reads TGTGCCATCAGTTCCGGGACCAGCGAGACCCAGTACTTC. Translated, it gives CAISSGTSETQYF.

The V gene is TRBV7-6, the J gene TRBJ2-1, with TRBD2 matching 8 bases. The CDR3 is made up of 16 amino acids. The V gene end was trimmed by 1 base and the J gene end by 9 bases; junction bases not matched to a gene: 11. Germline lookup yields CDR1 SGHVS and CDR2 FNYEAQ. CDR3 region: CASSLVGSAGVGEQFF. The CDR3 DNA is TGTGCCAGCAGCTTAGTTGGTTCAGCGGGGGTGGGTGAGCAGTTCTTC.

The chain employs TRBV9 and TRBJ2-7; weak D call: TRBD2 (5 bases). The CDR3 spans 15 residues. Trimming took 4 bases from V and 4 from J, leaving 18 bases between them. The germline gives CDR1 SGDLS, CDR2 YYNGEE. The CDR3, as DNA: TGTGCCAGCAGCCCCCGGGATCTCGCGGATTACGAGCAGTACTTC. It yields the protein CASSPRDLADYEQYF. Complete variable domain (other parts from reference TRBV9 and TRBJ2-7): DSGVTQTPKHLITATGQRVTLRCSPRSGDLSVYWYQQSLDQGLQFLIQYYNGEERAKGNILERFSAQQFPDLHSELNLSSLELGDSALYFCASSPRDLADYEQYFGPGTRLTVT.

The chain recombines TRBV14 with TRBJ1-1, with no clear D. Per the germline V gene, CDR1 is SGHDN and CDR2 is FVKESK. The V end lost 8 bases, the J end lost 6 bases, and 10 bases lay between the germline ends. The CDR3 spans 11 residues. The CDR3 loop is CASAIGAEAFF. The CDR3 DNA follows: TGTGCCAGCGCCATCGGAGCTGAAGCTTTCTTT.

The chain combines TRBV6-1 with TRBJ2-7; possibly TRBD2 for D (5 bases). Trimming took 2 bases from V and 2 from J, leaving 10 bases between them. This CDR3 comprises 14 residues. Germline CDR1 reads MNHNS; CDR2 reads SASEGT. The CDR3 nucleotides read TGTGCCAGCAGTGAAACGGACGGGGCCTACGAGCAGTACTTC. Protein product: CASSETDGAYEQYF.

This clone has just a few counts. This chain joins TRBV4-1 and TRBJ2-7; 10 bases fit TRBD2. This CDR3 has 15 residues. Looked up from germline, CDR1 is MGHRA and CDR2 is YSYEKL. With V trimmed by 4 bases and J by 0 bases, 3 bases remained unmatched. The CDR3 DNA is TGCGCCAGCAGCCGGACTAGCGGCTACTCCTACGAGCAGTACTTC. Translating it yields CASSRTSGYSYEQYF.

This chain connects TRBV6-1 to TRBJ1-4; D remains ambiguous. CDR1 MNHNS and CDR2 SASEGT come from the germline V gene. Trimming left V 2 bases short and J 5 bases short, with 9 bases between. This CDR3 spans 14 amino acids. DNA of the CDR3: TGTGCCAGCAGTGAACATGGAGTAAATGAAAAACTGTTTTTT. This gives the protein CASSEHGVNEKLFF.

This clone was picked up one time. V and J are TRBV7-6 and TRBJ2-7, with 7 bases aligning to TRBD1. V was clipped by 5 bases and J by 6 bases; unmatched bases: 4. The germline gives CDR1 SGHVS, CDR2 FNYEAQ. The CDR3 runs to 12 residues. The CDR3 bases are TGTGCCAGCAGCCCAACAGGGGTCGAGCAGTACTTC. Encoded protein: CASSPTGVEQYF.

The V call is TRBV6-1, the J call TRBJ1-2, with TRBD1 matching over 7 bases. Losses at the gene ends were 6 bases for V and 2 bases for J; bases not matched to a gene: 3. Germline lookup yields CDR1 MNHNS and CDR2 SASEGT. This CDR3 spans 13 amino acids. DNA for the CDR3: TGTGCCAGCAGGGGGGGACAGAACTATGGCTACACCTTC. Translating it yields CASRGGQNYGYTF.

V is TRBV6-5 and J is TRBJ2-5; possible D gene TRBD1, 5 bases. Germline assignment: CDR1 MNHEY and CDR2 SVGAGI. This CDR3 has 11 amino acids. Trimming took off 2 bases at V and 10 bases at J, with 8 bases between the two ends. For the CDR3, the DNA is TGTGCCAGCAGTTACGGGGCAATCCAGTACTTC. It specifies CASSYGAIQYF.

This sequence joins TRBV9 and TRBJ2-1; 11 bases line up with TRBD2. Per germline, CDR1 SGDLS and CDR2 YYNGEE. CDR3 length equals 17 residues. J was trimmed by 4 bases and V by 4 bases; bases with no gene match: 10. The CDR3 here is CASSHSLAGGPYNEQFF. The CDR3 coding sequence is TGTGCCAGCAGCCATTCCTTAGCGGGAGGGCCGTACAATGAGCAGTTCTTC. The variable domain in full, with the rest retrieved from reference TRBV9 and TRBJ2-1, is DSGVTQTPKHLITATGQRVTLRCSPRSGDLSVYWYQQSLDQGLQFLIQYYNGEERAKGNILERFSAQQFPDLHSELNLSSLELGDSALYFCASSHSLAGGPYNEQFFGPGTRLTVL.

V is TRBV15 and J is TRBJ1-5; a weak D match, TRBD1 (6 bases). The V and J ends lost 6 bases and 7 bases respectively, with 10 bases between them. The germline gives CDR1 LNHNV, CDR2 YYDKDF (reference sequence). This CDR3 is 12 amino acids long. CDR3 protein: CATSRGEQPQHF. CDR3 DNA sequence: TGTGCCACCAGTAGGGGGGAGCAGCCCCAGCATTTT.

The rearrangement joins TRBV30 to TRBJ2-3, with D unresolved. CDR1 and CDR2 from the germline V gene are GTSNPN and SVGIG (reference sequence). The length of the CDR3 is 14 residues. Trimming left V 3 bases short and J 2 bases short, with 12 bases between. The CDR3 region is CAWRGRISTDTQYF. Here the CDR3 DNA reads TGTGCCTGGAGGGGTCGAATCTCCACAGATACGCAGTATTTT.

This chain joins TRBV7-8 and TRBJ2-7; D gene uncertain. Trimming took off 4 bases at V and 5 bases at J, with 12 bases between the two ends. The CDR3 is 13 amino acids. Germline CDR1 reads SGHVS; CDR2 reads FQNEAQ. The CDR3 region has the DNA TGTGCCAGCAGCTATGGCGGCGGAAACGAGCAGTACTTC. Translating gives CASSYGGGNEQYF.

CDR3 in DNA: TGTGCCAGCAGCTTGGGCCTAGCGGGGATCCCTAACACCGGGGAGCTGTTTTTT. The encoded protein is CASSLGLAGIPNTGELFF. This chain uses TRBV5-6 with TRBJ2-2, with 9 bases lining up with TRBD2. Trimming removed 0 bases from V and 2 bases from J; junction bases left unmatched: 8. CDR3 length: 18 amino acids. Germline assignment: CDR1 SGHDT and CDR2 YYEEEE.